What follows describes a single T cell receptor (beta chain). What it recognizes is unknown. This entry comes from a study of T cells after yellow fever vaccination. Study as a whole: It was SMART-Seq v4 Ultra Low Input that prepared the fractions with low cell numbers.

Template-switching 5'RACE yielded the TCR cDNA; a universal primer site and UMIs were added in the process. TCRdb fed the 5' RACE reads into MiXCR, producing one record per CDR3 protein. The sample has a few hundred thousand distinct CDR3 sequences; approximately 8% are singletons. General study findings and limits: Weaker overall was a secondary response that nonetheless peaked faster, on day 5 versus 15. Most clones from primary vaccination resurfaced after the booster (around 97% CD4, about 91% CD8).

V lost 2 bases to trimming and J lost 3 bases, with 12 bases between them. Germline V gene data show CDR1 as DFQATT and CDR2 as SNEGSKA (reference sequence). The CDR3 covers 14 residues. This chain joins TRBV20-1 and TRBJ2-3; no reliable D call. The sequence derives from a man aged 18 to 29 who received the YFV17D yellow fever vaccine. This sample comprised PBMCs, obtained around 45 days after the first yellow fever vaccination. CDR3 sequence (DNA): TGCAGTGCTAGAACCGACCTAGAAACAGATACGCAGTATTTT. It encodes CSARTDLETDTQYF.